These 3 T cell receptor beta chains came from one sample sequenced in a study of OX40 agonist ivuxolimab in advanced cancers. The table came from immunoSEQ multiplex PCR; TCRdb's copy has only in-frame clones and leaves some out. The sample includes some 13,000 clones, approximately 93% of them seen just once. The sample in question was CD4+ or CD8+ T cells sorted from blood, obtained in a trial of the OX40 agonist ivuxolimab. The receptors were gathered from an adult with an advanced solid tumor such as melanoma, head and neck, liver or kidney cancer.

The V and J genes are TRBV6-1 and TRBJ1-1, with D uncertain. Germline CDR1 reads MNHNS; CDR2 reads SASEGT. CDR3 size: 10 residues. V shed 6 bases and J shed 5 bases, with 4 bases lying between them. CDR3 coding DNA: TGTGCCAGCAGCTATACTGAAGCTTTCTTT. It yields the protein CASSYTEAFF.

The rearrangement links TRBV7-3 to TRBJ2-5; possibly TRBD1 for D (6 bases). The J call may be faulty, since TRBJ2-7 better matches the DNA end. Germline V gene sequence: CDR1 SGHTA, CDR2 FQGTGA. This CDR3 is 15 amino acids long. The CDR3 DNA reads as TGTGCCATCTTACGCACGACAGGTACTCCCTACGAGCAGTACTTC. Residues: CAILRTTGTPYEQYF.

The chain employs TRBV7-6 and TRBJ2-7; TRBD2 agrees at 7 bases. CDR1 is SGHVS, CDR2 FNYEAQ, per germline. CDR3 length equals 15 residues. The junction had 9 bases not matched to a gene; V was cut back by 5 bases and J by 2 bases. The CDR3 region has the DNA TGTGCCAGCAGCGTTGGAAGACTAGCAGCCTACGAGCAGTACTTC. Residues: CASSVGRLAAYEQYF.